This T cell receptor beta chain is drawn from a study of shared clonotypes between healthy human individuals. Study-level background: Each donor's CD4 naive and CD4 memory cells filled three plates apiece, CD8 naive two, and CD8 memory one.

Method: immunoSEQ multiplex PCR; TCRdb's copy keeps in-frame clones and lacks some. Of some 2,500,000 clones listed, over 85% are singletons. CDR1 and CDR2 from the germline V gene are LNHDA and SQIVND (reference sequence). The CDR3 is 15 residues long. Trimming removed 4 bases from V and 2 bases from J, with 13 bases in between. CD4+ cells were split into CD45RA+ naive and CD45RA-negative memory subsets. This TCR derives from a man aged 18 to 30 in good health. Some clones in this sample may be carry-over from other donors' samples. This chain joins TRBV19 and TRBJ2-3, with D possibly matching TRBD2 (5 bases). Source material: naive CD4+ T cells from PBMCs. As to subset: CD45RA+ positively selected. The CDR3 here is CASSKPGSITDTQYF. The CDR3 DNA sequence: TGTGCCAGTAGTAAGCCGGGGTCGATCACAGATACGCAGTATTTT.